These 13 T cell receptor beta chains share one sample of origin, sequenced in a study of T cell clones after liver transplantation. Only in-frame clones appear in the TCRdb table, and some are missing; sequencing was by immunoSEQ multiplex PCR. The repertoire holds under 90,000 clones, with under 90% as singletons. The input for sequencing was CD4+ T cells from blood, taken before liver transplant. All receptors come from a human donor who received a liver transplant.

This clone was detected a few times. The chain is built from TRBV5-8 and TRBJ1-5; the match to TRBD1 covers 9 bases. V gave up 4 bases and J gave up 5 bases; unmatched junction bases: 4. This CDR3 spans 14 amino acids. Germline CDR1 SGHTS, CDR2 YDEGEE. CDR3 amino acids: CASSLQGAHQPQHF. The CDR3 nucleotides read TGTGCCAGCAGCCTACAGGGGGCTCATCAGCCCCAGCATTTT.

The CDR3 spells CASSFYGTGGEQYF. Written as DNA, the CDR3 is TGTGCCAGCAGTTTCTACGGGACAGGGGGCGAGCAGTACTTC. V and J are TRBV28 and TRBJ2-7; 11 positions match TRBD1. The CDR3 length is 14 residues. Germline V gene sequence: CDR1 MDHEN, CDR2 SYDVKM. V gave up 3 bases and J gave up 6 bases; unmatched junction bases: 4.

This chain uses TRBV7-2 with TRBJ2-7; 7 bases agree with TRBD2. The germline CDR1 and CDR2 sequences are SGHTA and FQGNSA. This CDR3 has 16 amino acids. V lost 4 bases, J lost 1 base, and 10 bases stayed unmatched. CDR3 in DNA: TGTGCCAGCAGCTCTAGGGAGGGAAAAGGATCCTACGAGCAGTACTTC. Translated: CASSSREGKGSYEQYF.

V gene TRBV28 combines with J gene TRBJ2-7; 9 bases fit TRBD2. Germline-derived CDR1 and CDR2 are MDHEN and SYDVKM. The CDR3 length is 13 residues. Germline trimming cut 8 bases from V and 2 bases from J; bases unmatched to any gene: 4. The CDR3 is CASASGMTYEQYF. CDR3 DNA sequence: TGTGCCAGCGCTAGCGGGATGACCTACGAGCAGTACTTC.

This sequence joins TRBV5-1 and TRBJ2-5, with 7 bases matching TRBD1. The CDR3 loop spans 15 amino acids. The germline V gene encodes CDR1 SGHRS and CDR2 YFSETQ. J was trimmed by 5 bases and V by 4 bases; bases with no gene match: 11. CDR3 in DNA: TGCGCCAGCAGCCAACTAGAGGGGGCGGACGAGACCCAGTACTTC. As protein: CASSQLEGADETQYF.

The chain links TRBV2 to TRBJ1-1, with 8 bases matching TRBD1. J gave up 4 bases and V 6 bases, and 7 bases lay outside the gene matches. The germline V gene has CDR1 SNHLY and CDR2 FYNNEI. This CDR3 has 14 residues. The CDR3 loop reads CASSLDRVGTEAFF. The CDR3 region has the DNA TGTGCCAGCAGCCTGGACAGGGTGGGCACTGAAGCTTTCTTT.

V gene TRBV9 combines with J gene TRBJ2-7; D ambiguous. V dropped 3 bases and J dropped 7 bases, with 20 bases sitting between them. From germline, CDR1 is SGDLS and CDR2 YYNGEE. The CDR3 loop spans 15 amino acids. The CDR3, as DNA: TGTGCCAGCAGCGCGGCTTTAGGATCCGCTTTGGAGCAGTACTTC. It encodes CASSAALGSALEQYF.

V and J are TRBV6-1 and TRBJ1-5, with a tentative D call TRBD1 (6 bases). The germline V gene encodes CDR1 MNHNS and CDR2 SASEGT. Trimming cost V 5 bases and J 2 bases, with 13 bases left between them. This CDR3 contains 15 residues. The CDR3 region has the DNA TGTGCCAGCAGTTCGTTGGCAGGGGGCAATCAGCCCCAGCATTTT. It is translated as CASSSLAGGNQPQHF.

The V gene is TRBV4-1, the J gene TRBJ2-7, with TRBD2 matching over 12 bases. Germline V gene sequence: CDR1 MGHRA, CDR2 YSYEKL. J was trimmed by 6 bases and V by 7 bases; bases with no gene match: 7. The CDR3 runs 14 residues. As DNA, the CDR3 is TGCGCCAGCACCCTAGCGGGAGGGCCGGGCGAGCAGTACTTC. Its translation is CASTLAGGPGEQYF.

The genes are TRBV30 and TRBJ2-5; weak D call: TRBD2 (5 bases). The CDR3 length is 13 residues. V was shortened by 0 bases and J by 7 bases, with 12 bases between the two germline ends. Germline CDR1 reads GTSNPN; CDR2 reads SVGIG (reference sequence). DNA of the CDR3: TGTGCCTGGAGTGTACGCCAGCTAGCGACCCAGTACTTC. Its translation: CAWSVRQLATQYF.

The chain joins TRBV10-1 to TRBJ1-1; D gene uncertain. V shed 0 bases and J shed 5 bases, with 13 bases lying between them. The length of the CDR3 is 15 residues. From germline, CDR1 is WNHNN and CDR2 SYGVQD (reference sequence). CDR3 bases: TGCGCCAGCAGTGAGTCATCCGGAGGGTGGACTGAAGCTTTCTTT. This codes for CASSESSGGWTEAFF.

The chain uses TRBV4-1 and TRBJ2-2; D remains ambiguous. The germline V and J ends were trimmed by 0 bases and 0 bases, with 8 bases remaining between them. Germline CDR1 and CDR2: MGHRA and YSYEKL. CDR3 length: 16 amino acids. The CDR3 region is CASSQDPVPNTGELFF. The CDR3 region has the DNA TGCGCCAGCAGCCAAGATCCGGTTCCGAACACCGGGGAGCTGTTTTTT.

The rearrangement joins TRBV9 to TRBJ1-1; D possibly corresponds to TRBD1 (5 bases). The CDR3 spans 16 residues. CDR1 is SGDLS, CDR2 YYNGEE, per germline. Trimming left V 0 bases short and J 1 base short, with 13 bases between. CDR3 protein: CASSVGDGAKNTEAFF. In nucleotides, the CDR3 is TGTGCCAGCAGCGTAGGGGATGGGGCTAAGAACACTGAAGCTTTCTTT.